This T cell receptor (beta chain) was obtained from a study of control samples from healthy donors and cancer patients. This table comes from immunoSEQ multiplex PCR, and its TCRdb copy is limited to in-frame clones, with some not included. The sample yields over 100,000 clones, around 92% seen once. The CDR3 loop spans 15 amino acids. CDR1 and CDR2 (germline): MNHEY, SVGAGI. V shed 0 bases and J 4 bases; nucleotides not matched to a gene: 6. This TCR was sampled from a woman in her forties or fifties in good health. The genes are TRBV6-5 and TRBJ2-7; 7 bases are shared with TRBD2. Sample: blood. The CDR3 here is CASSYSPGLIYEQYF. In DNA, the CDR3 is TGTGCCAGCAGTTACTCCCCGGGACTAATATACGAGCAGTACTTC.